This T cell receptor (beta chain) was identified during a study of regulatory T cells in long-lasting Graves disease. Germline V lookup: CDR1 MGHRA, CDR2 YSYEKL. Germline trimming cut 4 bases from V and 6 bases from J; bases unmatched to any gene: 16. The CDR3 runs to 17 residues. Whole-study results and caveats: Persistent Graves' patients showed a TCR diversity that was lower than that of newly diagnosed ones. Favored gene segments in persistent disease were TRBV28, TRBJ1-2 and TRBJ2-5.

The time point: newly diagnosed GD, antithyroid drugs for less than 3 months. TCR sequences were obtained from RNA taken from PBMCs. There are many counts of this clonotype. Its antigen is as yet unknown. Construction of TCR beta libraries relied on iRepertoire HTBI primers and on Arm-PCR targeting CDR3 regions. Authors' processing steps: Spanning all samples, the identified segments comprised 62 TRBV and around 15 TRBJ. MiXCR was run by TCRdb on the multiplex PCR reads, yielding one entry per CDR3 protein. The V and J calls and clone size come from TCRdb's table, not from the authors' own analysis. The table shows 440,000 or so distinct CDR3 sequences, with more than 13% occurring only once. The data were also submitted as part of a second study, on T cells in Graves' hyperthyroidism and ophthalmopathy.

The clonotype comes from a woman aged 25 to 39 with Graves disease. V and J are TRBV4-1 and TRBJ2-3, with 7 nucleotides matching TRBD2. The source material was peripheral blood mononuclear cells (PBMCs), sampled at new diagnosis, from a patient treated with antithyroid drugs. The CDR3 protein is CASSPRGGSSLSDTQYF. CDR3 DNA sequence: TGCGCCAGCAGCCCCCGCGGCGGGAGCAGCTTGTCGGATACGCAGTATTTT.